This TCR beta chain was profiled in a study of blood T cell repertoires in COVID-19. About the study: The origin of the acute and convalescent COVID-19 samples was the United States, Italy and Spain.

The length of the CDR3 is 13 residues. The V gene lost 4 bases and the J gene lost 1 base, with 7 bases spanning the gap. Germline V gives CDR1 MRHNA, CDR2 SNTAGT. Original data processing: Reference gene primer amplification yielded estimated nucleated cell counts. Profiled with immunoSEQ multiplex PCR; TCRdb holds only in-frame clones, not every one. V and J calls and clone size come straight from that table; D and trimming were deduced from the DNA. The sample has some 97,000 clones, 80% to 90% seen once. This clone was detected once. Sequencing was done on a sample of peripheral blood. The clonotype comes from a human donor in a cohort sampled during active COVID-19. The chain combines TRBV6-4 with TRBJ1-1; D remains unclear. CDR3 amino acids: CASSVTQNTEAFF. CDR3 nucleotides: TGTGCCAGCAGTGTGACTCAGAACACTGAAGCTTTCTTT.